This T cell receptor (beta chain) derives from a study of T cell repertoires in cytomegalovirus infection. General study findings and limits: Across the ex vivo response, the dominant clonotypes were HLA-C-restricted CMV-specific TCR beta clonotypes.

TCRdb reanalysed the reads using MiXCR and keeps one entry per CDR3 protein. This table has about 46,000 distinct CDR3 sequences, roughly 20% appearing once. Regarding this clonotype: The antigen is unknown.

The CDR3 is 15 residues long. Looked up from germline, CDR1 is SGDLS and CDR2 is YYNGEE. With 4 bases clipped from V and 8 bases from J, the junction kept 10 bases outside the gene matches. This TCR derives from a human donor in good health (CMV status not recorded). Some clones in this sample may be carry-over from other donors' samples. The chain links TRBV9 to TRBJ2-1; 9 positions match TRBD2. The specimen sequenced was PBMCs, sequenced either directly or after in vitro stimulation (not recorded which). This chain's CDR3 is CASSPLAGVADEQFF. The DNA of the CDR3 is TGTGCCAGCAGCCCTTTAGCGGGAGTGGCCGATGAGCAGTTCTTC.